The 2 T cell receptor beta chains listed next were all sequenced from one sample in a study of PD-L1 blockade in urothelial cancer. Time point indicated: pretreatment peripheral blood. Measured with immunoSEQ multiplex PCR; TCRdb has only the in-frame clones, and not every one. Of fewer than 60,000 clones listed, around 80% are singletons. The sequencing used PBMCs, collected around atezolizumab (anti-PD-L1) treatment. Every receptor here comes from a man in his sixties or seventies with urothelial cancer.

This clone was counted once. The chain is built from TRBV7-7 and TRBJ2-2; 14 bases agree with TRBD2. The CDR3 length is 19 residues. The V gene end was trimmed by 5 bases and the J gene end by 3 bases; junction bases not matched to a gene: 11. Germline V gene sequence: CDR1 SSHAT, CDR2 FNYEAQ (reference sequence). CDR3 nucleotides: TGTGCCAGCAGCGCCCGACTAGCGGGAGGGAATAGGGACACCGGGGAGCTGTTTTTT. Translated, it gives CASSARLAGGNRDTGELFF.

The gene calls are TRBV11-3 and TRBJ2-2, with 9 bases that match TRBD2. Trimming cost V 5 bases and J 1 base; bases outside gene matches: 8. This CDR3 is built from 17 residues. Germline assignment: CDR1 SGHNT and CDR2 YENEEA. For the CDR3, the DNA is TGTGCCAGCAGCCCAAGAAGCGGGAGGTGGAACACCGGGGAGCTGTTTTTT. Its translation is CASSPRSGRWNTGELFF. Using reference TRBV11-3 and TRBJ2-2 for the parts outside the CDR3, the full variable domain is EAGVVQSPRYKIIEKKQPVAFWCNPISGHNTLYWYLQNLGQGPELLIRYENEEAVDDSQLPKDRFSAERLKGVDSTLKIQPAELGDSAVYLCASSPRSGRWNTGELFFGEGSRLTVL.